This T cell receptor beta chain is from a study of identical twins. Overall study results and limits: Out-of-frame alpha sequences common to twins were enriched for low generation probability. For monozygotic twins, models underestimated out-of-frame TCR alpha sharing.

The CDR3 contains 14 residues. The ends were cut back, 3 bases at V and 5 bases at J, with 12 bases in the middle. Germline V CDR1 and CDR2: SGHTA, FQGTGA. With template switching, a universal primer site was added, and the cDNA carried unique molecular identifiers. MiXCR, run by TCRdb on the 5' RACE reads, gives a single entry per CDR3 protein. The sample lists approximately 470,000 distinct CDR3 sequences, more than 13% occurring once. This clonotype was seen only a few times. Its cognate antigen is unknown. The data also belong to a second study, concerning yellow fever vaccine responses in identical twins.

Sequencing was carried out using CD4+ T cells sorted from blood. The chain recombines TRBV7-3 with TRBJ2-3; tentative D call: TRBD2 (7 bases). The clonotype comes from a young woman in good health. CDR3 nucleotide sequence: TGTGCCAGCAGCTTGGGGGGGCAGGGAGATACGCAGTATTTT. This translates into CASSLGGQGDTQYF.